The sequence of this T cell receptor (beta chain) was determined in a study of tumor and adjacent non-tumor tissue in lung cancer. At the level of the study: The patients, roughly 10 men and roughly 5 women, were roughly 31 to 80 with stage I to III disease.

RNA was extracted from bulk tissue without any cell sorting. This clonotype occurred a few times. Its cognate antigen is unknown. The junction does not match germline at one end; this may be a read error. Germline loops: CDR1 MNHNS, CDR2 SASEGT. The CDR3 covers 15 residues. TCRbeta libraries were built with three rounds of nested PCR, modified from ARM-PCR. One entry per CDR3 protein results from TCRdb running MiXCR on the multiplex PCR reads. This sample has 70,000 to 90,000 distinct CDR3 sequences, with 75% to 90% found just once. Study outcomes and limitations: In normal lung, the top 100 clones were significantly more dominant than in tumor. Shorter survival was associated with higher TCR diversity in tumors. Significantly higher TCR diversity was found in tumor than normal lung.

The sequence was collected from a woman between 50 and 59 years old with non-small cell lung cancer. The rearrangement uses TRBV6-1 and TRBJ2-3; 10 bases line up with TRBD2. Sample: lung tumor tissue. The CDR3 bases are TGTGCCAGTAGACCAGCGGGAGGGATCACAGATATGCAGTATTTT. It codes for CASRPAGGITDMQYF.